Below are 18 T cell receptor beta chains sequenced from a single sample in a study of early T cells in non-severe SARS-CoV-2 infection. TCRdb re-called the 5' RACE reads through MiXCR, storing one row per CDR3 protein. The sample has 70,000 or so distinct CDR3 sequences; approximately 11% are singletons. Sequencing used whole blood. Source of these receptors: an adult who was a healthcare worker with PCR-confirmed SARS-CoV-2 infection or an uninfected control (not recorded which).

In its sample, this clonotype was seen a few times. The rearrangement joins TRBV20-1 to TRBJ2-1; D may be TRBD1 or TRBD2 (5 bases each). CDR1 DFQATT and CDR2 SNEGSKA come from the germline V gene (reference sequence). Trimming removed 3 bases at V and 8 bases at J, with 14 bases between. CDR3 length equals 13 residues. CDR3 loop: CSASGASLDEQFF. CDR3 DNA sequence: TGCAGTGCTAGCGGGGCTAGCCTCGATGAGCAGTTCTTC.

This clonotype came up many times. J is TRBJ1-1 and V is TRBV20-1; maybe TRBD1 (5 bases). The length of the CDR3 is 13 residues. Between the trimmed V and J ends, which lost 6 bases and 3 bases, there was a span of 14 bases. Germline V gene data show CDR1 as DFQATT and CDR2 as SNEGSKA (reference sequence). CDR3 sequence reads: CSARGEKHTEAFF. In DNA, the CDR3 is TGCAGTGCCCGGGGCGAGAAACACACTGAAGCTTTCTTT.

This clonotype was seen many times. This chain uses TRBV5-5 with TRBJ2-7, with TRBD2 as a possible D gene (6 bases). The CDR3 spans 16 residues. Germline lookup yields CDR1 SGHKS and CDR2 YYEKEE (reference sequence). The V end lost 7 bases, the J end lost 4 bases, and 24 bases lay between the germline ends. The CDR3: CASALDGGTLLYEQYF. CDR3 nucleotides: TGTGCCAGCGCCCTGGACGGCGGGACGCTTCTTTACGAGCAGTACTTC.

This clonotype was seen a few times. J is TRBJ2-3 and V is TRBV11-2; TRBD2 agrees at 11 bases. CDR1 is SGHAT, CDR2 FQNNGV, per germline. V shed 6 bases and J 4 bases; nucleotides not matched to a gene: 9. The CDR3 length is 16 residues. The CDR3 here is CASRETSGSFPDTQYF. DNA of the CDR3: TGTGCCAGCAGGGAAACTAGCGGGAGTTTTCCAGATACGCAGTATTTT.

CDR3 DNA: TGTGCCAGCACAGGGAGCTCCTACAATGAGCAGTTCTTC. It codes for CASTGSSYNEQFF. This chain joins TRBV7-9 and TRBJ2-1; D may match TRBD1 or TRBD2 (5 bases each). The CDR3 runs 13 residues. V lost 7 bases and J lost 0, with 7 bases in between. Germline CDR1 and CDR2: SEHNR and FQNEAQ (reference sequence). Full variable domain (remainder filled in from reference TRBV7-9 and TRBJ2-1): DTGVSQNPRHKITKRGQNVTFRCDPISEHNRLYWYRQTLGQGPEFLTYFQNEAQLEKSRLLSDRFSAERPKGSFSTLEIQRTEQGDSAMYLCASTGSSYNEQFFGPGTRLTVL.

V and J are TRBV7-2 and TRBJ2-2, with 9 bases aligning to TRBD2. Trimming at V came to 6 bases and at J to 10 bases, leaving 12 bases not matched to a gene. This CDR3 region has 15 residues. Germline assignment: CDR1 SGHTA and CDR2 FQGNSA. This chain's CDR3 is CASSRVAGVDQELFF. CDR3 sequence (DNA): TGTGCCAGCAGTCGGGTAGCGGGAGTGGACCAGGAGCTGTTTTTT.

This clonotype was counted many times. The chain employs TRBV6-2 or TRBV6-3 and TRBJ1-1; TRBD1 aligns across 8 bases. CDR1 MNHEY and CDR2 SVGEGT come from the germline V gene. The CDR3 length is 14 residues. V trimming: 2 bases; J trimming: 2 bases; junction bases outside the gene matches: 1. CDR3 protein: CASSYGQGNTEAFF. Written as DNA, the CDR3 is TGTGCCAGCAGTTACGGACAGGGCAACACTGAAGCTTTCTTT.

This clonotype has only a few counts. The chain combines TRBV7-9 with TRBJ1-2; 7 bases agree with TRBD1. Trimming took 3 bases from V and 6 from J; bases not matched to a gene: 13. Germline V gives CDR1 SEHNR, CDR2 FQNEAQ (reference sequence). The CDR3 is made up of 16 amino acids. The CDR3 region is CASSFTGVSLMHGYTF. The CDR3 DNA reads as TGTGCCAGCAGCTTTACAGGGGTGAGCCTGATGCATGGCTACACCTTC. Looking up the rest from reference TRBV7-9 and TRBJ1-2 gives the full variable domain: DTGVSQNPRHKITKRGQNVTFRCDPISEHNRLYWYRQTLGQGPEFLTYFQNEAQLEKSRLLSDRFSAERPKGSFSTLEIQRTEQGDSAMYLCASSFTGVSLMHGYTFGSGTRLTVV.

The table lists this clonotype with a few counts. The chain is built from TRBV13 and TRBJ2-7; TRBD2 agrees at 9 bases. The CDR3 is 16 residues long. The germline gives CDR1 PRHDT, CDR2 FYEKMQ (reference sequence). J lost 7 bases, V lost 2 bases, and 12 bases had no gene match. Written as DNA, the CDR3 is TGTGCCAGCAGCTTAAGGGACAAGCGGGAGGTTGGGGAGCAGTACTTC. Amino acid sequence: CASSLRDKREVGEQYF.

The gene calls are TRBV5-6 and TRBJ2-2; D remains unclear. This CDR3 contains 14 residues. Germline V gene lookup returns CDR1 SGHDT and CDR2 YYEEEE. Trimming shortened V by 4 bases and J by 6 bases, and 13 bases separated the two germline ends. The CDR3 here is CASSQTSGAGELFF. The CDR3 nucleotides read TGTGCCAGCAGCCAAACATCTGGGGCCGGGGAGCTGTTTTTT.

This clonotype was detected a few times. The chain employs TRBV29-1 and TRBJ1-4, with TRBD1 as a possible D gene (5 bases). V was trimmed by 7 bases and J by 4 bases, leaving 13 bases between them. This CDR3 contains 13 residues. Germline V gene lookup returns CDR1 SQVTM and CDR2 ANQGSEA. The DNA of the CDR3 is TGCAGCGCAACCGGGACCTATAATGAAAAACTGTTTTTT. It encodes CSATGTYNEKLFF. Combining the CDR3 with reference TRBV29-1 and TRBJ1-4 gives the whole variable domain SAVISQKPSRDICQRGTSLTIQCQVDSQVTMMFWYRQQPGQSLTLIATANQGSEATYESGFVIDKFPISRPNLTFSTLTVSNMSPEDSSIYLCSATGTYNEKLFFGSGTQLSVL.

The chain has TRBV4-1 and TRBJ2-1; D perhaps matches TRBD2 (6 bases). V was pared by 4 bases and J by 8 bases, with 15 bases between. The germline gives CDR1 MGHRA, CDR2 YSYEKL. This CDR3 spans 14 amino acids. CDR3: CASSRGGMGDEQFF. DNA for the CDR3: TGCGCCAGCAGCCGGGGCGGGATGGGGGATGAGCAGTTCTTC.

This clonotype was recorded at least ten times. J is TRBJ2-6 and V is TRBV2; 7 bases are a match to TRBD1. Per germline, CDR1 SNHLY and CDR2 FYNNEI. After removal of 7 bases from V and 0 bases from J, the junction contained 6 bases not matched to a gene. The CDR3 consists of 16 residues. The CDR3 loop reads CASIRDRFSGANVLTF. The CDR3 DNA reads TGTGCCAGCATTAGGGACAGATTCTCTGGGGCCAACGTCCTGACTTTC.

The chain links TRBV27 to TRBJ2-1, with 8 bases fitting TRBD2. The V gene's germline CDR1 is MNHEY and CDR2 SMNVEV (reference sequence). The CDR3 loop spans 15 amino acids. Trimming removed 0 bases from V and 4 bases from J; junction bases left unmatched: 2. CDR3 nucleotide sequence: TGTGCCAGCAGTTTATCACCTAGCGGGTACAATGAGCAGTTCTTC. Protein sequence: CASSLSPSGYNEQFF.

The table lists this clonotype with many counts. The chain employs TRBV12-3 or TRBV12-4 and TRBJ1-1; D may be TRBD1 (6 bases). The V end was cut by 5 bases, the J end by 4 bases, with 20 bases between. This CDR3 region has 16 residues. DNA of the CDR3: TGTGCCAGCAGTCGGCGCGCGGGGGCTCGGGGCACTGAAGCTTTCTTT. It specifies CASSRRAGARGTEAFF.

This clonotype has only a few counts. V is TRBV3-1 and J is TRBJ2-7; D not resolved. This CDR3 comprises 11 residues. The V end was cut by 6 bases, the J end by 6 bases, with 9 bases between. Germline V gene lookup returns CDR1 LGHDT and CDR2 YNNKEL (reference sequence). The CDR3 DNA follows: TGTGCCAGCAGGAAGGCGGCCGAGCAGTACTTC. Amino acid sequence: CASRKAAEQYF.

V and J are TRBV7-2 and TRBJ2-3; tentative D call: TRBD2 (5 bases). CDR1 and CDR2 (germline): SGHTA, FQGNSA. The CDR3 contains 14 residues. Trimming took 2 bases from V and 5 from J, leaving 11 bases between them. The CDR3, as DNA: TGTGCCAGCAGCTTAAGTGGGAGTGGAGATACGCAGTATTTT. This encodes CASSLSGSGDTQYF.

The table lists this clonotype with a few counts. The V and J genes are TRBV6-1 and TRBJ2-1; 10 bases fit TRBD2. The germline CDR1 and CDR2 sequences are MNHNS and SASEGT. The CDR3 is 14 residues long. V trimming: 3 bases; J trimming: 7 bases; junction bases outside the gene matches: 3. This CDR3 reads CASSDLAGVNEQFF. CDR3 DNA sequence: TGTGCCAGCAGTGACCTAGCGGGAGTAAATGAGCAGTTCTTC.